These 6 T cell receptor beta chains were all obtained from the same sample, sequenced in a study of T cells in women clearing cervical HPV infection. Only in-frame clones appear in the TCRdb table, and some are missing; sequencing was by immunoSEQ multiplex PCR. The record lists 13,000 or so clones, of which the ten most abundant hold about 10%. The specimen sequenced was blood buffy coat. These receptors all stem from a woman between 18 and 69 years old with a cervical HPV16 infection that either progressed to CIN3+ or cleared (not recorded which).

Of note for this clone: From the germline J gene comes the end of the CDR3, since the read stops 3 residues before it. The chain joins TRBV4-1 to TRBJ1-2, with 10 bases fitting TRBD1. V was pared by 2 bases and J by 4 bases, with 7 bases of the junction left unmatched. This CDR3 is 16 amino acids long. Germline V gives CDR1 MGHRA, CDR2 YSYEKL. This CDR3 is CASSQNRDRGIYGYTF. The sequenced part of the CDR3 DNA is TGCGCCAGCAGCCAAAATAGGGACAGGGGTATCTATGGC.

In regard to this clone: The CDR3 end lies 3 residues beyond the end of the read and is filled in from the germline J gene. This chain links TRBV6-2 or TRBV6-3 with TRBJ2-5, with TRBD2 matching over 7 bases. The germline gives CDR1 MNHEY, CDR2 SVGEGT. This CDR3 has 15 residues. V was pared by 6 bases and J by 2 bases, with 9 bases of the junction left unmatched. Here the CDR3 reads CASSIPRGGQETQYF. The DNA read from the CDR3 is TGTGCCAGCAGCATCCCCCGGGGAGGGCAAGAGACC.

Notes on this clone: The CDR3 extends 3 residues past the end of the read, so its final part is completed from the germline J gene. V usage is TRBV20-1 and J usage is TRBJ1-4; 7 bases match TRBD1. Germline V gives CDR1 DFQATT, CDR2 SNEGSKA (reference sequence). The CDR3 length is 15 residues. CDR3 bases read: TGCAGTGCTGCATACCCAGGGGGGCAGGATTCACCA. As protein: CSAAYPGGQDSP. The whole CDR3 sequence reads CSAAYPGGQDSPLFF.

About this clone itself: The sequenced fragment ends 3 residues before the CDR3 boundary, so the rest is inferred from the germline J gene. Within the sample, other DNA sequences also encode this same CDR3. The V and J genes are TRBV6-2 or TRBV6-3 and TRBJ2-5; D is undetermined. The CDR3 length is 14 residues. Germline loops: CDR1 MNHEY, CDR2 SVGEGT. Between the trimmed V and J ends, which lost 0 bases and 5 bases, there was a span of 10 bases. The CDR3 spells CASSYSTSVETQYF. The DNA read from the CDR3 is TGTGCCAGCAGTTACTCGACCAGCGTGGAGACC.

Its frequency marks this clone as medium-sized. The read stops 3 residues short of the end of the CDR3; the missing end is completed from the germline J gene. The gene calls are TRBV14 and TRBJ2-3; perhaps TRBD2 as D (6 bases). This CDR3 comprises 14 residues. Between the trimmed V and J ends, which lost 4 bases and 2 bases, there was a span of 10 bases. Per the germline V gene, CDR1 is SGHDN and CDR2 is FVKESK. The CDR3 region is CASSPGLITDTQYF. The sequenced part of the CDR3 DNA is TGTGCCAGCAGCCCGGGACTTATCACAGATACG.

Regarding this clone: Read coverage stops 3 residues before the CDR3 terminus; the germline J gene supplies the remainder. This chain links TRBV7-9 with TRBJ1-2, with a possible D match to TRBD1 (6 bases). The germline V gene has CDR1 SEHNR and CDR2 FQNEAQ (reference sequence). This CDR3 is built from 14 residues. The sequenced part of the CDR3 DNA is TGTGCCAGCAGCTTAGTACAGGGCACAGATACC. This encodes CASSLVQGTDT. The entire CDR3 reads CASSLVQGTDTYTF.